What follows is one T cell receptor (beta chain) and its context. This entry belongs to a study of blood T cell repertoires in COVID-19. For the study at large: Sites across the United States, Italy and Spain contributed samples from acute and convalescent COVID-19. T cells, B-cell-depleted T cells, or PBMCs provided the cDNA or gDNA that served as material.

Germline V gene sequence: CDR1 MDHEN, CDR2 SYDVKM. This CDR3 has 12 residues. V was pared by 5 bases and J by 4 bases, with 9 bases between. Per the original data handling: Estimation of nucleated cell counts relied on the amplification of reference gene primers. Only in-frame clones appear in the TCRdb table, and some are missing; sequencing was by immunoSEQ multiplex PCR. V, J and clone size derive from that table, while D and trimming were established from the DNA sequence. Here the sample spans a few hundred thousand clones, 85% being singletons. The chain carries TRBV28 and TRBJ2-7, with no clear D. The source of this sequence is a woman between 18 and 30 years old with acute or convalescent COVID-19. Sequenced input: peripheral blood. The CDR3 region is CASSPLVYEQYF. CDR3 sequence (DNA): TGTGCCAGCAGTCCCTTAGTGTACGAGCAGTACTTC. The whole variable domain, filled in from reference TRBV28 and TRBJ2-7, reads DVKVTQSSRYLVKRTGEKVFLECVQDMDHENMFWYRQDPGLGLRLIYFSYDVKMKEKGDIPEGYSVSREKKERFSLILESASTNQTSMYLCASSPLVYEQYFGPGTRLTVT.